Detailed here is one T cell receptor beta chain. What it recognizes is unknown. The CDR3 is 15 residues long. This specimen comes from a study of T cells expressing NK-cell markers. Whole-study context: Seven of the eight sequenced donors were HCMV-seropositive; one was seronegative. Notes on the study in general: Six or seven donors carried dominant NKG2C+ clonotypes that made up roughly 1.0-8% of their CD8+ T cells. The leading position in the CD3+CD56-NKG2C+ fraction of a few donors also went to these clonotypes.

TCR beta cDNA was generated via 5'RACE template switching incorporating UMIs. TCRdb reprocessed the 5' RACE reads and keeps a single row for each CDR3 protein, giving no DNA. Recorded for this sample: some 500,000 distinct CDR3 sequences. What was sequenced was blood T cells: a sorted CD56 or NKG2C T cell subset, CD4+ or CD8+ T cells, or bulk PBMC T cells (not recorded which). The TCR comes from a woman aged 45-59 years in good health. This chain uses TRBV12-3 or TRBV12-4 with TRBJ2-4. The CDR3 reads CASSLNRLAKNIQYF.